This TCR beta chain is from a study of blood T cell repertoires in COVID-19. Study context: Samples of COVID-19 (acute and convalescent) were obtained from the United States, Italy and Spain. From T cells, B-cell-depleted T cells, or PBMCs came the material, which was cDNA or gDNA.

Germline CDR1 and CDR2: WSHSY and SAAADI. V was trimmed by 7 bases and J by 7 bases, leaving 11 bases between them. The CDR3 length is 11 residues. Clones were sequenced by immunoSEQ multiplex PCR, and TCRdb holds only the in-frame ones, with some missing. The profile shows around 310,000 clones, just under 90% of them singletons. What was sequenced was PBMCs or T cells enriched from blood (not recorded which). The chain has TRBV10-2 and TRBJ2-7; possibly TRBD1 for D (6 bases). The origin of this receptor is a woman in her twenties or thirties who had recovered from COVID-19. The CDR3 bases are TGCGCCAGCAACCCAGGGGTGGAGCAGTACTTC. Amino acid sequence: CASNPGVEQYF.